The rows below give T cell receptor beta chains drawn from one sample of a study of shared clonotypes between healthy human individuals. Assay used: immunoSEQ multiplex PCR; TCRdb lists only in-frame clones, some missing. In the table there are about half a million clones, 81% of which are singletons. Sequenced material: PBMCs. The source is a woman between 40 and 55 years old in good health. Some clones in this sample may be carry-over from other donors' samples. CDR3s include the opening cysteine and the closing phenylalanine or tryptophan. A D gene is named only where the DNA matches it firmly. Part of the rows lack a size; the others show once, few, many or a class for expanded clones.

d_call,j_call,v_call,clone_size,cdr3_aa,cdr3_nt
.,TRBJ2-3,TRBV28,.,CASSLERDTQYF,TGTGCCAGCAGTTTGGAGCGGGATACGCAGTATTTT
.,TRBJ1-2,TRBV7-9,.,CASSLVSTGDGYTF,TGTGCCAGCAGCTTAGTCTCGACAGGAGATGGCTACACCTTC
.,TRBJ2-5,TRBV7-2,.,CASSPAGVQETQYF,TGTGCCAGCAGCCCCGCAGGGGTTCAGGAGACCCAGTACTTC
TRBD1,TRBJ2-7,TRBV7-9,.,CASSRGGQGIHEQYF,TGTGCCAGCAGCCGGGGAGGACAGGGGATCCACGAGCAGTACTTC
.,TRBJ2-1,TRBV5-1,.,CASSLALSNNEQFF,TGCGCCAGCAGCTTGGCGTTGTCCAACAATGAGCAGTTCTTC
.,TRBJ2-3,TRBV12-5,.,CASGLTLGAGTPDTQYF,TGTGCTAGTGGTTTGACCCTTGGGGCAGGGACCCCAGATACGCAGTATTTT
TRBD2,TRBJ2-5,TRBV19,.,CASSTTGASGSQTQYF,TGTGCCAGTAGTACCACGGGGGCTAGCGGGAGTCAGACCCAGTACTTC
TRBD1,TRBJ1-3,TRBV7-9,few,CASSLPGTGGNTIYF,TGTGCCAGCAGCCTACCGGGGACAGGGGGAAACACCATATATTTT
.,TRBJ2-1,TRBV18,.,CASSRTKGGSSDNEQFF,TGTGCCAGCTCACGCACGAAGGGGGGGAGTTCAGACAATGAGCAGTTCTTC
.,TRBJ2-5,TRBV5-6,few,CASSLGPGPMGTQYF,TGTGCCAGCAGCTTGGGCCCCGGACCCATGGGGACCCAGTACTTC
.,TRBJ1-1,TRBV12-5,once,CASGLRTDEAFF,TGTGCTAGTGGTTTGAGAACCGATGAAGCTTTCTTT
.,TRBJ2-1,TRBV9,.,CASSVSAGVGNEQFF,TGTGCCAGCAGCGTATCGGCAGGTGTTGGGAATGAGCAGTTCTTC
TRBD2,TRBJ2-7,TRBV28,.,CASSPWTSGVYEQYF,TGTGCCAGCAGTCCTTGGACTAGCGGGGTCTACGAGCAGTACTTC
.,TRBJ2-7,TRBV7-9,.,CASSLYGDEQYF,TGTGCCAGCAGCTTATACGGTGACGAGCAGTACTTC
.,TRBJ2-2,TRBV11-2,.,CASSLARSTGELFF,TGTGCCAGCAGCTTAGCGCGGTCCACCGGGGAGCTGTTTTTT
.,TRBJ2-7,TRBV7-2,few,CASSRDPGSYEQYF,TGTGCCAGCAGCCGAGACCCGGGATCCTACGAGCAGTACTTC
.,TRBJ1-5,TRBV27,.,CASSFRGGSNQPQHF,TGTGCCAGCAGTTTTAGGGGGGGGAGCAATCAGCCCCAGCATTTT
TRBD2,TRBJ2-1,TRBV11-1,.,CASSWESGRGFNEQFF,TGTGCCAGCAGCTGGGAGTCCGGGAGGGGCTTCAATGAGCAGTTCTTC
TRBD1,TRBJ2-2,TRBV5-4,.,CASSSGQGAGELFF,TGTGCCAGCAGCAGCGGACAGGGGGCCGGGGAGCTGTTTTTT
.,TRBJ2-7,TRBV7-9,.,CASSQWSTYEQYF,TGTGCCAGCAGCCAATGGTCAACCTACGAGCAGTACTTC
.,TRBJ2-1,TRBV4-3,.,CASSQGPLAYAYNEQFF,TGCGCCAGCAGCCAAGGTCCTCTAGCATACGCCTACAATGAGCAGTTCTTC
TRBD1,TRBJ1-1,TRBV7-8,.,CASSLVAGQGITEAFF,TGTGCCAGCAGCTTAGTGGCCGGACAGGGAATAACTGAAGCTTTCTTT
.,TRBJ2-7,TRBV7-2,once,CASSLGTAYQEYF,TGTGCCAGCAGCTTAGGGACGGCCTACCAGGAGTACTTC
.,TRBJ2-7,TRBV5-1,.,CASSLEEGGPYEQYF,TGCGCCAGCAGCTTGGAGGAGGGGGGGCCCTACGAGCAGTACTTC
TRBD2,TRBJ2-2,TRBV10-2,.,CASSVTSPGELFF,TGCGCCAGCAGTGTGACTAGCCCCGGGGAGCTGTTTTTT
TRBD1,TRBJ2-3,TRBV30,.,CAWSRTGGTDTQYF,TGTGCCTGGAGCAGGACAGGGGGCACAGATACGCAGTATTTT
.,TRBJ2-1,TRBV9,.,CASSVEGGRSGYNEQFF,TGTGCCAGCAGCGTAGAGGGGGGGCGTAGCGGGTACAATGAGCAGTTCTTC
TRBD1,TRBJ2-7,TRBV10-1,.,CASSDGQGPSYSSYEQYF,TGCGCCAGCAGTGATGGACAGGGCCCGTCCTACAGCTCCTACGAGCAGTACTTC
.,TRBJ1-3,TRBV7-2,once,CASSLVRGRGGYSGNTIYF,TGTGCCAGCAGCTTAGTTAGGGGCAGGGGCGGCTACTCTGGAAACACCATATATTTT
.,TRBJ1-4,TRBV28,.,CASSRQGSNEKLFF,TGTGCCAGCAGTAGGCAGGGGTCTAATGAAAAACTGTTTTTT
.,TRBJ2-5,TRBV30,.,CAWSAGPVSFGTQYF,TGTGCCTGGAGTGCCGGACCCGTCAGTTTTGGGACCCAGTACTTC
TRBD1,TRBJ2-1,TRBV7-9,.,CASRQGVNEQFF,TGTGCCAGTCGACAGGGTGTCAATGAGCAGTTCTTC
TRBD1,TRBJ2-2,TRBV5-1,.,CASSFGTGGPNTGELFF,TGCGCCAGCAGCTTCGGGACAGGGGGTCCGAACACCGGGGAGCTGTTTTTT
.,TRBJ1-1,TRBV4-1,many,CASSQGVGPGRMNTEAFF,TGCGCCAGCAGCCAAGGGGTTGGTCCTGGGAGGATGAACACTGAAGCTTTCTTT
.,TRBJ2-7,TRBV28,.,CASSPYYEQYF,TGTGCCAGCAGCCCCTACTACGAGCAGTACTTC
.,TRBJ2-5,TRBV6-1,.,CASSGAGPGTQYF,TGTGCCAGCAGTGGGGCAGGTCCGGGTACCCAGTACTTC
TRBD1,TRBJ2-5,TRBV28,.,CASSPRVDRERETQYF,TGTGCCAGCAGTCCCCGGGTGGACAGGGAAAGGGAGACCCAGTACTTC
.,TRBJ1-2,TRBV11-2,.,CASSLEQGDYGYTF,TGTGCCAGCAGCTTAGAGCAGGGTGACTATGGCTACACCTTC
TRBD1,TRBJ2-2,TRBV6-1,.,CASSVGGIKNTGELFF,TGTGCCAGCAGTGTAGGGGGCATTAAGAACACCGGGGAGCTGTTTTTT
.,TRBJ2-7,TRBV5-1,.,CASSLGGSVYEQYF,TGCGCCAGCAGCTTGGGTGGTAGCGTCTACGAGCAGTACTTC
.,TRBJ2-2,TRBV9,.,CASSVATGTGELFF,TGTGCCAGCAGCGTAGCTACGGGCACCGGGGAGCTGTTTTTT
TRBD1,TRBJ1-2,TRBV19,once,CASSDGQGYGYTF,TGTGCCAGTAGCGACGGACAGGGGTATGGCTACACCTTC
TRBD1,TRBJ2-1,TRBV7-8,.,CASSPLWDSLEQFF,TGTGCCAGCAGCCCACTGTGGGACAGTCTTGAGCAGTTCTTC
.,TRBJ2-7,TRBV7-2,few,CASSLAFYEQYF,TGTGCCAGCAGCTTAGCTTTCTACGAGCAGTACTTC